The sequence of this T cell receptor beta chain was determined in a study of response to subunit inactivated influenza vaccine. Findings and caveats of the study: T cells newly recruited by each seasonal influenza vaccination are few, the authors suggested.

Germline V gene sequence: CDR1 SGHTA, CDR2 FQGNSA. Trimming left V 4 bases short and J 0 bases short, with 9 bases between. CDR3 size: 14 residues. In this sample, this clonotype turned up a few times. Its antigen is undetermined. A single record per CDR3 protein comes from TCRdb applying MiXCR to the RT-PCR reads. Of 610,000 or so distinct CDR3 sequences listed, around 15% are singletons. The TCR originated in a middle-aged man who received an inactivated influenza vaccine. The rearrangement uses TRBV7-2 and TRBJ1-1; D is undetermined. This material consisted of PBMCs from blood, taken about 11 days after vaccination. The CDR3 DNA reads as TGTGCCAGCAGCTCTGCTCAGATGAACACTGAAGCTTTCTTT. Its protein product is CASSSAQMNTEAFF.